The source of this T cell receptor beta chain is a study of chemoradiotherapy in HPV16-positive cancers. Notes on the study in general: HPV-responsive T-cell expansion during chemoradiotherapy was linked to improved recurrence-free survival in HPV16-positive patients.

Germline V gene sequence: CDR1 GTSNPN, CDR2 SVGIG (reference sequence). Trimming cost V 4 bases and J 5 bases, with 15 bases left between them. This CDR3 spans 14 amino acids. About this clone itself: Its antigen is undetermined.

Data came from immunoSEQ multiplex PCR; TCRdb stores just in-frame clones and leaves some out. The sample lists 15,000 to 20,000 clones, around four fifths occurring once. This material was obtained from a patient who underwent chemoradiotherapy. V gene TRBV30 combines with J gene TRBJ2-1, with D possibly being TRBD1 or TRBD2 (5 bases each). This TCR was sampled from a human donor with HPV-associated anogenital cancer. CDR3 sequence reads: CAWINPGPHNEQFF. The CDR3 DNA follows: TGTGCCTGGATAAACCCGGGGCCCCACAATGAGCAGTTCTTC.